What follows describes a single T cell receptor (beta chain). Its antigen is not identified. The assay was immunoSEQ multiplex PCR, and TCRdb's table has in-frame clones only and misses some. The sample lists tens of thousands of clones; roughly four fifths were seen once. The data derive from a study of lymphopenia after photon versus proton radiotherapy. Study-wide results and limits: A bigger post-nadir fall in TCR diversity correlated inversely with survival time in deceased patients. Only patients who died were analyzed for survival; proton advantage is unproven. Proton therapy kept repertoires fairly stable, unlike photons, which gained effector/memory cells.

The CDR3 is made up of 13 amino acids. V was cut by 6 bases and J by 5 bases, with 13 bases left in between. Germline V gene lookup returns CDR1 MNHEY and CDR2 SMNVEV (reference sequence). The gene calls are TRBV27 and TRBJ2-5, with a tentative D call TRBD2 (6 bases). The receptor's source is an older woman with pancreatic cancer. Sample: peripheral blood, taken from a patient treated with proton-based radiotherapy. The CDR3 coding sequence is TGTGCCAGCAGCACGAGGGCGGGGGAGACCCAGTACTTC. Its translation is CASSTRAGETQYF.